These 21 T cell receptor beta chains share one sample of origin, sequenced in a study of molecular identifiers for immune sequencing clone quantification. TCRdb used MiXCR to reprocess the PCR reads, holding one entry per CDR3 protein. The sample consists of about 640,000 distinct CDR3 sequences, 20% of them appearing once. Sequencing was performed on naive CD8+ T cells from blood, with Jurkat cell RNA spiked in. Regarding subset: FACS-sorted CD8+CD4-CCR7+CD45RA+ naive T cells. These receptors came from a human donor in good health. Some libraries in this study had Jurkat cell RNA spiked in.

In regard to this clonotype: One junction end does not reproduce the germline sequence, and a read error may be involved. This chain connects TRBV27 to TRBJ2-3; D is unclear. The CDR3 contains 14 residues. CDR1 is MNHEY, CDR2 SMNVEV, per germline (reference sequence). The CDR3 loop reads CASGFGYPRGTQYF. In nucleotides, the CDR3 is TGTGCCAGCGGTTTTGGGTACCCTCGTGGTACGCAGTATTTT.

This clonotype showed up many times. The V and J genes are TRBV19 and TRBJ2-3; TRBD2 matches at 12 bases. The CDR3 contains 16 residues. Trimming removed 5 bases from V and 2 bases from J; junction bases left unmatched: 5. Per the germline V gene, CDR1 is LNHDA and CDR2 is SQIVND (reference sequence). The CDR3 DNA reads as TGTGCCAGTAGTGTGGGACTAGCGGGCCCCACAGATACGCAGTATTTT. Protein: CASSVGLAGPTDTQYF. Full variable domain (remainder filled in from reference TRBV19 and TRBJ2-3): DGGITQSPKYLFRKEGQNVTLSCEQNLNHDAMYWYRQDPGQGLRLIYYSQIVNDFQKGDIAEGYSVSREKKESFPLTVTSAQKNPTAFYLCASSVGLAGPTDTQYFGPGTRLTVL.

This clonotype was detected only a few times. The V gene is TRBV11-2, the J gene TRBJ2-1; 11 nucleotides line up with TRBD2. The germline V gene has CDR1 SGHAT and CDR2 FQNNGV. This CDR3 contains 18 residues. V dropped 1 base and J dropped 0; count of bases not matched to a gene: 5. The CDR3 DNA reads as TGTGCCAGCAGCTTAGGCCTAGCGGGGGGATTCTCCTACAATGAGCAGTTCTTC. Translated, it gives CASSLGLAGGFSYNEQFF.

The V and J genes are TRBV20-1 and TRBJ2-7; tentatively, D is TRBD1 or TRBD2 (5 bases each). The CDR3 consists of 12 residues. Germline CDR1 and CDR2: DFQATT and SNEGSKA (reference sequence). The CDR3 loop reads CSLPGLTYEQYF. The CDR3 DNA sequence: TGCAGCCTACCGGGGCTTACCTACGAGCAGTACTTC.

Details on this clonotype: A much larger clone lies one base from this, so it may be a read error. Lacking the conserved final phenylalanine or tryptophan, this CDR3 likely reflects a read error. The V call is TRBV28, the J call TRBJ2-7; a weak D match, TRBD2 (5 bases). From germline, CDR1 is MDHEN and CDR2 SYDVKM. The CDR3 covers 14 residues. Trimming left V 3 bases short and J 2 bases short, with 11 bases between. The CDR3 spells CASSFGLTAYEQYL. The CDR3 nucleotides are TGTGCCAGCAGTTTCGGACTTACTGCCTACGAGCAGTACCTC.

This clonotype was found a few times. This may be a read error: a much more frequent sequence differs by one nucleotide. The chain couples TRBV30 to TRBJ2-3, with 7 bases fitting TRBD2. Germline trimming cut 8 bases from V and 2 bases from J; bases unmatched to any gene: 13. The CDR3 runs 15 residues. Looked up from germline, CDR1 is GTSNPN and CDR2 is SVGIG (reference sequence). The CDR3: CARTDTSDPTDTQYF. CDR3 nucleotides: TGTGCCCGGACCGATACTAGCGACCCCACAGATACGCAGTATTTT.

This clonotype was recorded a few times. CDR3 coding DNA: TGTGCCAGCAGTACATTAGCGGGAGGGAGTCCCGAGCAGTACTTC. Residues: CASSTLAGGSPEQYF. V usage is TRBV12-3 or TRBV12-4 and J usage is TRBJ2-7, with 11 bases matching TRBD2. V shed 5 bases and J 6 bases; nucleotides not matched to a gene: 9. This CDR3 is 15 amino acids long.

Comment on this clonotype: This could be a read error, since a much larger clone is one nucleotide away. The genes are TRBV5-1 and TRBJ2-7; perhaps TRBD1 as D (6 bases). Trimming pared 4 bases from V and 7 bases from J, leaving 15 bases between. Per germline, CDR1 SGHRS and CDR2 YFSETQ. The CDR3 spans 13 residues. The CDR3 DNA is TGCGCCAGCAGCCGTTTGGGGGCGAATGAGCAGTACTTC. Protein product: CASSRLGANEQYF.

The table lists this clonotype with a few counts. V and J are TRBV20-1 and TRBJ2-5; TRBD2 aligns across 15 bases. With V trimmed by 3 bases and J by 7 bases, 15 bases remained unmatched. The germline V gene encodes CDR1 DFQATT and CDR2 SNEGSKA (reference sequence). The CDR3 is made up of 18 amino acids. In DNA form, the CDR3 reads TGCAGTGCTAGGGCCCGGACTAGCGGGAGGGGCCAGGACGGGACCCAGTACTTC. This gives the protein CSARARTSGRGQDGTQYF.

The rearrangement links TRBV4-1 to TRBJ1-1; D might be TRBD1 (6 bases). V was cut by 2 bases and J by 1 base, with 11 bases left in between. Germline V gene sequence: CDR1 MGHRA, CDR2 YSYEKL. The CDR3 totals 15 residues. The CDR3 nucleotides are TGCGCCAGCAGCCAACCGGGACACACGAACACTGAAGCTTTCTTT. This codes for CASSQPGHTNTEAFF.

The table lists this clonotype with many counts. V usage is TRBV29-1 and J usage is TRBJ2-7; D is uncertain. The CDR3 totals 12 residues. Trimming took off 3 bases at V and 2 bases at J, with 8 bases between the two ends. Germline loops: CDR1 SQVTM, CDR2 ANQGSEA. The CDR3 here is CSVETQAYEQYF. The DNA for the CDR3 is TGCAGCGTTGAGACACAAGCCTACGAGCAGTACTTC.

This clonotype was seen ten or more times. The chain couples TRBV29-1 to TRBJ2-3, with TRBD1 matching over 8 bases. The germline gives CDR1 SQVTM, CDR2 ANQGSEA. The CDR3 contains 15 residues. The ends lost 7 bases at V and 2 bases at J; junction bases unmatched: 11. The chain's CDR3 is CSADRQGANTDTQYF. CDR3 nucleotides: TGCAGCGCAGACCGTCAGGGGGCGAACACAGATACGCAGTATTTT.

The rearrangement joins TRBV20-1 to TRBJ1-4; D gene unclear. Germline V gene sequence: CDR1 DFQATT, CDR2 SNEGSKA (reference sequence). The CDR3 contains 14 residues. Trimming removed 1 base at V and 11 bases at J, with 17 bases between. CDR3 in amino acids: CSARVVQEVEKLFF. CDR3 coding DNA: TGCAGTGCTAGAGTTGTGCAGGAGGTGGAGAAACTGTTTTTT.

As regards this clonotype: This may come from a read error, since a much larger clone is one base off. The V and J genes are TRBV13 and TRBJ1-4; 11 bases line up with TRBD1. Germline lookup yields CDR1 PRHDT and CDR2 FYEKMQ (reference sequence). There are 15 residues in the CDR3. The CDR3 protein is CASSFLDRGREKPFF. DNA of the CDR3: TGTGCCAGCAGCTTTCTGGACAGGGGGCGTGAAAAACCGTTTTTT.

In its sample, this clonotype was seen a few times. The J gene is TRBJ2-1, the V gene TRBV12-3 or TRBV12-4; perhaps TRBD2 as D (5 bases). The V end lost 3 bases, the J end lost 7 bases, and 10 bases lay between the germline ends. The CDR3 extends over 13 amino acids. The CDR3 DNA sequence: TGTGCCAGCAGTTTCCTAGCAAGTAATGAGCAGTTCTTC. It codes for CASSFLASNEQFF.

Concerning this clonotype: One base away lies a much larger clone, so this may be a sequencing read error. The chain links TRBV5-6 to TRBJ1-1; 8 bases fit TRBD1. Per the germline V gene, CDR1 is SGHDT and CDR2 is YYEEEE. The CDR3 spans 14 residues. The trim removed 3 bases at V and 7 bases at J, leaving 8 bases unmatched. CDR3 loop: CASSWTAGGDEAFF. DNA for the CDR3: TGTGCCAGCAGCTGGACCGCAGGGGGCGATGAAGCTTTCTTT.

This clonotype was observed at least ten times. The chain couples TRBV2 to TRBJ2-3; D is unclear. Germline CDR1 and CDR2: SNHLY and FYNNEI. CDR3 size: 16 residues. V was shortened by 2 bases and J by 0 bases, with 12 bases between the two germline ends. The CDR3, as DNA: TGTGCCAGCAGTGAACCAACACACGCGAGCACAGATACGCAGTATTTT. Protein sequence: CASSEPTHASTDTQYF.

The gene calls are TRBV6-2 or TRBV6-3 and TRBJ2-3; D gene ambiguous. This CDR3 has 14 residues. V was clipped by 2 bases and J by 0 bases, with 6 bases between them. The germline V gene has CDR1 MNHEY and CDR2 SVGEGT. CDR3: CASSYPSSTDTQYF. DNA of the CDR3: TGTGCCAGCAGTTACCCTTCTAGCACAGATACGCAGTATTTT.

A few counts support this clonotype. The chain combines TRBV4-3 with TRBJ2-7, with 13 bases that match TRBD2. V was clipped by 3 bases and J by 6 bases; unmatched bases: 11. The germline CDR1 and CDR2 sequences are LGHNA and YSLEER. The length of the CDR3 is 17 residues. The CDR3 region is CASSQDRGTSGVPEQYF. CDR3 nucleotide sequence: TGCGCCAGCAGCCAGGATAGAGGGACTAGCGGGGTCCCCGAGCAGTACTTC.

This clonotype came up many times. One end of the junction does not line up with germline, which may come from a read error. This chain connects TRBV5-1 to TRBJ2-7; D possibly corresponds to TRBD2 (6 bases). Germline CDR1 and CDR2: SGHRS and YFSETQ. There are 15 residues in the CDR3. The CDR3 protein is CASSSSSGPSNEQYF. CDR3 in DNA: TGCGCCAGCAGCTCTTCCAGCGGGCCCTCCAACGAGCAGTACTTC.

This clonotype was seen a handful of times. This may arise from a read error, as a much more abundant clone is one base away. The V and J genes are TRBV4-1 and TRBJ1-1; a possible D gene is TRBD1 (5 bases). The length of the CDR3 is 16 residues. Germline V gives CDR1 MGHRA, CDR2 YSYEKL. For the CDR3, the DNA is TGCGCCAGCAGCCAAGATCGAAGGGGCCCGAACGCTGAAGCTTTCTTT. It translates to CASSQDRRGPNAEAFF.